The next 22 T cell receptor beta chains were all read from a single sample in a study of brain T cells in children with intractable seizures. The repertoire was sequenced with immunoSEQ multiplex PCR; TCRdb's copy has only in-frame clones and lacks some. Of under 45,000 clones in the sample, about nine tenths were seen once. The source material was peripheral blood, sampled at surgery. These receptors were collected from a girl under 10 years old with tuberous sclerosis and intractable seizures.

This sequence joins TRBV6-6 and TRBJ1-3; TRBD1 matches at 10 bases. V was pared by 5 bases and J by 2 bases, with 12 bases of the junction left unmatched. The germline CDR1 and CDR2 sequences are MNHNY and SVGAGI (reference sequence). The CDR3 contains 18 residues. This CDR3 reads CASSRGTGVLKAGNTIYF. In nucleotides, the CDR3 is TGTGCCAGCAGTCGCGGGACAGGGGTGCTTAAGGCTGGAAACACCATATATTTT.

The chain carries TRBV6-5 and TRBJ2-1; 11 positions agree with TRBD1. The V segment lost 2 bases and the J segment 7 bases; nucleotides outside the gene matches: 1. The CDR3 extends over 14 amino acids. CDR1 is MNHEY, CDR2 SVGAGI, per germline. The CDR3 DNA sequence: TGTGCCAGCAGTTACCGGGACAGGGGGAATGAGCAGTTCTTC. Protein: CASSYRDRGNEQFF.

The CDR3 DNA is TGCAGCGTTGGAGACAGGGGGCGAGGGACTGAAGCTTTCTTT. This encodes CSVGDRGRGTEAFF. The rearrangement uses TRBV29-1 and TRBJ1-1; 10 bases line up with TRBD1. The junction had 7 bases not matched to a gene; V was cut back by 4 bases and J by 5 bases. Germline assignment: CDR1 SQVTM and CDR2 ANQGSEA. The CDR3 extends over 14 amino acids. Full variable domain (missing parts from reference TRBV29-1 and TRBJ1-1): SAVISQKPSRDICQRGTSLTIQCQVDSQVTMMFWYRQQPGQSLTLIATANQGSEATYESGFVIDKFPISRPNLTFSTLTVSNMSPEDSSIYLCSVGDRGRGTEAFFGQGTRLTVV.

This chain uses TRBV11-2 with TRBJ2-3; D assignment may be TRBD1 or TRBD2 (5 bases each). Germline CDR1 and CDR2: SGHAT and FQNNGV. Trimming took off 7 bases at V and 5 bases at J, with 13 bases between the two ends. The CDR3 length is 13 residues. As DNA, the CDR3 is TGTGCCAGCACCCTCGGGGCGGGAGATACGCAGTATTTT. Translated: CASTLGAGDTQYF. The whole variable domain, filled in from reference TRBV11-2 and TRBJ2-3, reads EAGVAQSPRYKIIEKRQSVAFWCNPISGHATLYWYQQILGQGPKLLIQFQNNGVVDDSQLPKDRFSAERLKGVDSTLKIQPAKLEDSAVYLCASTLGAGDTQYFGPGTRLTVL.

This clone was recorded a few times. The chain employs TRBV5-6 and TRBJ1-1; D is ambiguous. V shed 0 bases and J shed 11 bases, with 8 bases lying between them. The germline V gene has CDR1 SGHDT and CDR2 YYEEEE. The CDR3 extends over 11 amino acids. Here the CDR3 DNA reads TGTGCCAGCAGCTTGGCCTCGAGGGCTTTCTTT. This translates into CASSLASRAFF.

The gene calls are TRBV19 and TRBJ1-4; D remains unclear. V was clipped by 9 bases and J by 7 bases, with 15 bases between them. The V gene's germline CDR1 is LNHDA and CDR2 SQIVND (reference sequence). This CDR3 contains 13 residues. The CDR3 nucleotides are TGTGCCAGCCGGAGTAGGGAGGGTGAAAAACTGTTTTTT. Amino acids: CASRSREGEKLFF.

This clone was recorded once. This chain links TRBV11-2 with TRBJ1-1; 7 bases are shared with TRBD1. J lost 0 bases, V lost 1 base, and 5 bases had no gene match. The CDR3 is made up of 16 amino acids. Germline CDR1 reads SGHAT; CDR2 reads FQNNGV. CDR3 DNA: TGTGCCAGCAGCTTAGGAGGACAGGTCATGAACACTGAAGCTTTCTTT. It specifies CASSLGGQVMNTEAFF.

CDR3 nucleotides: TGTGCCAGCAGCCCAAGCCCTCTCTATGGCTACACCTTC. This encodes CASSPSPLYGYTF. The chain employs TRBV12-3 or TRBV12-4 and TRBJ1-2; D gene unclear. The CDR3 length is 13 residues. Between the trimmed V and J ends, which lost 6 bases and 4 bases, there was a span of 12 bases.

This clone was detected a few times. The V call is TRBV4-1, the J call TRBJ1-6; the D is unclear. Germline CDR1 is MGHRA and CDR2 is YSYEKL. V lost 0 bases and J 8 bases, leaving 17 bases between the germline ends. The CDR3 is made up of 17 amino acids. The DNA for the CDR3 is TGCGCCAGCAGCCAAGAGGATGCGGGGATGGGGTATTCACCCCTCCACTTT. Its translation is CASSQEDAGMGYSPLHF.

This sequence joins TRBV19 and TRBJ1-5; maybe TRBD1 (5 bases). The CDR3 has 14 amino acids. Germline CDR1 reads LNHDA; CDR2 reads SQIVND (reference sequence). Trimming removed 7 bases at V and 1 base at J, with 11 bases between. CDR3 in DNA: TGTGCCAGTAACGTTGGGGGGAGCAATCAGCCCCAGCATTTT. Its translation: CASNVGGSNQPQHF.

The chain recombines TRBV10-3 with TRBJ1-4; D gene unclear. Germline-derived CDR1 and CDR2 are ENHRY and SYGVKD. This CDR3 comprises 13 residues. V was clipped by 6 bases and J by 6 bases, with 11 bases between them. Here the CDR3 DNA reads TGTGCCATCAGGGGCGGGCAGGATGAAAAACTGTTTTTT. It codes for CAIRGGQDEKLFF.

V gene TRBV2 combines with J gene TRBJ1-1, with 7 bases matching TRBD1. V was pared by 6 bases and J by 0 bases, with 7 bases of the junction left unmatched. The CDR3 runs 15 residues. From germline, CDR1 is SNHLY and CDR2 FYNNEI. CDR3 nucleotides: TGTGCCAGCAGCCTAAGAGGGGGCATGAACACTGAAGCTTTCTTT. Translation gives CASSLRGGMNTEAFF. The variable domain in full, with the rest retrieved from reference TRBV2 and TRBJ1-1, is EPEVTQTPSHQVTQMGQEVILRCVPISNHLYFYWYRQILGQKVEFLVSFYNNEISEKSEIFDDQFSVERPDGSNFTLKIRSTKLEDSAMYFCASSLRGGMNTEAFFGQGTRLTVV.

This clone is a singleton in its sample. The rearrangement uses TRBV7-3 and TRBJ2-1, with D uncertain. Trimming cost V 3 bases and J 3 bases, with 15 bases left between them. CDR1 and CDR2 (germline): SGHTA, FQGTGA. The CDR3 totals 16 residues. In DNA, the CDR3 is TGTGCCAGCAGCTTGAACGGGCAGAACAGCTACAATGAGCAGTTCTTC. It is translated as CASSLNGQNSYNEQFF.

DNA for the CDR3: TGTGCCCAAGGGGGACAGATTAGCAATCAGCCCCAGCATTTT. The encoded protein is CAQGGQISNQPQHF. The genes are TRBV21-1 and TRBJ1-5; TRBD1 is the table's D call and was not checked against the DNA. TRBV21-1 is flagged as a pseudogene. CDR3 length: 14 amino acids.

This clone was observed a single time. This sequence joins TRBV24-1 and TRBJ2-5; D gene uncertain. Germline CDR1 reads KGHDR; CDR2 reads SFDVKD. The V end was cut by 4 bases, the J end by 0 bases, with 17 bases between. The length of the CDR3 is 17 residues. CDR3 residues: CATSDHRTPDYQETQYF. CDR3 sequence (DNA): TGTGCCACCAGTGACCATAGGACGCCCGATTACCAAGAGACCCAGTACTTC.

A single count supports this clone. This chain uses TRBV13 with TRBJ2-5, with no clear D. Germline lookup yields CDR1 PRHDT and CDR2 FYEKMQ (reference sequence). V was pared by 4 bases and J by 1 base, with 10 bases between. The CDR3 sequence is 14 residues long. As DNA, the CDR3 is TGTGCCAGCAGCTCCCGTCAAACCCAAGAGACCCAGTACTTC. Translated: CASSSRQTQETQYF.

The chain uses TRBV6-1 and TRBJ2-4; D may match TRBD1 or TRBD2 (5 bases each). The germline V and J ends were trimmed by 0 bases and 0 bases, with 12 bases remaining between them. Germline V gene lookup returns CDR1 MNHNS and CDR2 SASEGT. CDR3 length equals 17 residues. CDR3 amino acids: CASSEAGGPIAKNIQYF. The CDR3 DNA follows: TGTGCCAGCAGTGAAGCTGGGGGACCTATAGCCAAAAACATTCAGTACTTC.

The chain has TRBV7-3 and TRBJ1-1; possibly TRBD1 for D (6 bases). The CDR3 has 15 residues. Trimming took off 1 base at V and 2 bases at J, with 11 bases between the two ends. Germline assignment: CDR1 SGHTA and CDR2 FQGTGA. CDR3 DNA sequence: TGTGCCAGCAGCTTAAAAGGGGGGCCAAACACTGAAGCTTTCTTT. It translates to CASSLKGGPNTEAFF.

The V gene is TRBV6-6, the J gene TRBJ1-3; 7 bases line up with TRBD1. In germline, CDR1 is MNHNY, CDR2 SVGAGI (reference sequence). This CDR3 contains 14 residues. Trimming took 7 bases from V and 0 from J; bases not matched to a gene: 3. Here the CDR3 DNA reads TGTGCCAGCACCGACAGGGACTCTGGAAACACCATATATTTT. Residues: CASTDRDSGNTIYF.

The chain uses TRBV6-1 and TRBJ2-6; D call uncertain. Germline values: CDR1 MNHNS, CDR2 SASEGT. The length of the CDR3 is 16 residues. V lost 3 bases and J lost 0, with 9 bases in between. In DNA, the CDR3 is TGTGCCAGCAGTGAGTTTTTGAGCTCTGGGGCCAACGTCCTGACTTTC. Its protein is CASSEFLSSGANVLTF.

This rearrangement joins TRBV30 to TRBJ1-2, with D unresolved. The V end lost 0 bases, the J end lost 2 bases, and 4 bases lay between the germline ends. CDR1 and CDR2 (germline): GTSNPN, SVGIG (reference sequence). CDR3 size: 12 residues. The CDR3 here is CAWSVSNYGYTF. The CDR3 nucleotides are TGTGCCTGGAGTGTGAGCAACTATGGCTACACCTTC.

V usage is TRBV19 and J usage is TRBJ2-3; D possibly uses TRBD1 or TRBD2 (6 bases each). The CDR3 extends over 18 amino acids. Between the trimmed V and J ends, which lost 3 bases and 2 bases, there was a span of 21 bases. Per the germline V gene, CDR1 is LNHDA and CDR2 is SQIVND (reference sequence). CDR3 sequence: CASSIIRGPTHPTDTQYF. In DNA, the CDR3 is TGTGCCAGTAGTATTATCCGGGGGCCTACCCACCCCACAGATACGCAGTATTTT.